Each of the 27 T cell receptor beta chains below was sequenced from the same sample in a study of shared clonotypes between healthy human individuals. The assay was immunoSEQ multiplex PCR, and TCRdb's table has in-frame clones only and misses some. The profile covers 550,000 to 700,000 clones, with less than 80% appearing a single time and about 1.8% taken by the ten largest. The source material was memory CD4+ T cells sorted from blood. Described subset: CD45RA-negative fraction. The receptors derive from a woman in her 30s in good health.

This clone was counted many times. The CDR3 DNA is TGTGCCAGCAGTGAATTACTAGCGGGAGGAGAGTTCTTC. This codes for CASSELLAGGEFF. The chain is built from TRBV6-1 and TRBJ2-1; 12 bases line up with TRBD2. The CDR3 is 13 residues long. The V gene's germline CDR1 is MNHNS and CDR2 SASEGT. Losses at the gene ends were 2 bases for V and 14 bases for J; bases not matched to a gene: 4.

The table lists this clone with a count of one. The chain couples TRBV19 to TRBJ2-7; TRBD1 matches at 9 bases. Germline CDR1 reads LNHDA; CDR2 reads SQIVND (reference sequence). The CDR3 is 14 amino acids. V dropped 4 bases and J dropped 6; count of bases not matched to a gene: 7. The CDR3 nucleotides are TGTGCCAGTAGTACGACAGGGGGATCGAGCGAGCAGTACTTC. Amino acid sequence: CASSTTGGSSEQYF. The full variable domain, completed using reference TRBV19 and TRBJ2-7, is DGGITQSPKYLFRKEGQNVTLSCEQNLNHDAMYWYRQDPGQGLRLIYYSQIVNDFQKGDIAEGYSVSREKKESFPLTVTSAQKNPTAFYLCASSTTGGSSEQYFGPGTRLTVT.

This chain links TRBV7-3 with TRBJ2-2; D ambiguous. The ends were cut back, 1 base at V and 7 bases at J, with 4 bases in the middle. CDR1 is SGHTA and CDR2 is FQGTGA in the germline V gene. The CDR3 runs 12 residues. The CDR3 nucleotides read TGTGCCAGCAGCTTAATGCTCGGGGAGCTGTTTTTT. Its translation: CASSLMLGELFF.

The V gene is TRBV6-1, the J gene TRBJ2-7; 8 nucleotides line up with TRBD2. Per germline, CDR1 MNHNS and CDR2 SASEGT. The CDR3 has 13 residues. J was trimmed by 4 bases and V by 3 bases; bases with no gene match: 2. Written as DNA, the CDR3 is TGTGCCAGCAGTGACTCGGGAGGGTACGAGCAGTACTTC. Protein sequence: CASSDSGGYEQYF.

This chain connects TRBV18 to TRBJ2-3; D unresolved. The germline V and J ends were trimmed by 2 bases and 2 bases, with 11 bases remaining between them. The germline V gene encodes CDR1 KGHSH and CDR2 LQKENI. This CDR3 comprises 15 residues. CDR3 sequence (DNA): TGTGCCAGCTCACCAGGCATAACCGACACAGATACGCAGTATTTT. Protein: CASSPGITDTDTQYF. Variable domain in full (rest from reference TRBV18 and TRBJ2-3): NAGVMQNPRHLVRRRGQEARLRCSPMKGHSHVYWYRQLPEEGLKFMVYLQKENIIDESGMPKERFSAEFPKEGPSILRIQQVVRGDSAAYFCASSPGITDTDTQYFGPGTRLTVL.

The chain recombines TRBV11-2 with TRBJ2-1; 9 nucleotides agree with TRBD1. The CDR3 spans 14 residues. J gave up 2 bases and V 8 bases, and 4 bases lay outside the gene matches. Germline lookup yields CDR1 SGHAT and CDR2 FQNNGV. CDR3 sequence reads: CASVRDRAYNEQFF. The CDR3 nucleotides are TGTGCCAGCGTCCGGGACAGGGCCTACAATGAGCAGTTCTTC.

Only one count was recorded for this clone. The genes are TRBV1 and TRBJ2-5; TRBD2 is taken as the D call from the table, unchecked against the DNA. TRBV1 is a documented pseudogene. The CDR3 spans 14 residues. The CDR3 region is CTSSSTPGGETQYF. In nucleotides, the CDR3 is TGCACCAGCAGCAGTACCCCGGGAGGGGAGACCCAGTACTTC.

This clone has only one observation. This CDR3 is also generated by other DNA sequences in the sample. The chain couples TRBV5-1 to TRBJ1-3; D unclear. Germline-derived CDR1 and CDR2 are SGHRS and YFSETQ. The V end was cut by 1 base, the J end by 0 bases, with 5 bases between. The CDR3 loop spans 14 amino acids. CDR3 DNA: TGCGCCAGCAGCTTGAGCGGCTCTGGAAACACCATATATTTT. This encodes CASSLSGSGNTIYF.

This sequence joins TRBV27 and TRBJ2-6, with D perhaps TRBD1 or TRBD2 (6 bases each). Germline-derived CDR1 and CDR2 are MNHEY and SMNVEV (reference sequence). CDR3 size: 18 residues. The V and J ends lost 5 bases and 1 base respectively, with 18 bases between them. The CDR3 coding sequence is TGTGCCAGCAGTAGTGGTGCAGGAGGGGGTTCTGGGGCCAACGTCCTGACTTTC. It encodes CASSSGAGGGSGANVLTF. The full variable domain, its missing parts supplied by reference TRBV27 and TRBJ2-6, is EAQVTQNPRYLITVTGKKLTVTCSQNMNHEYMSWYRQDPGLGLRQIYYSMNVEVTDKGDVPEGYKVSRKEKRNFPLILESPSPNQTSLYFCASSSGAGGGSGANVLTFGAGSRLTVL.

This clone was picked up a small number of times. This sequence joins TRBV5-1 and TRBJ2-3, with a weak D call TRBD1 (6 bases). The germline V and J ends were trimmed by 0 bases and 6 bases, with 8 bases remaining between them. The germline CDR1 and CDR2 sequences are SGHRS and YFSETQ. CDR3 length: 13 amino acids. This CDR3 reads CASSLAQGDTQYF. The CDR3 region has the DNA TGCGCCAGCAGCTTGGCCCAGGGGGATACGCAGTATTTT.

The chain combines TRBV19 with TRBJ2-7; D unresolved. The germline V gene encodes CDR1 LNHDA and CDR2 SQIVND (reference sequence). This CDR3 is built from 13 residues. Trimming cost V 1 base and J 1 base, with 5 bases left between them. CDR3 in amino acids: CASSIGRSYEQYF. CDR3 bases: TGTGCCAGTAGTATAGGCAGGTCCTACGAGCAGTACTTC. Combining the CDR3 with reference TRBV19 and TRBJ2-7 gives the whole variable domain DGGITQSPKYLFRKEGQNVTLSCEQNLNHDAMYWYRQDPGQGLRLIYYSQIVNDFQKGDIAEGYSVSREKKESFPLTVTSAQKNPTAFYLCASSIGRSYEQYFGPGTRLTVT.

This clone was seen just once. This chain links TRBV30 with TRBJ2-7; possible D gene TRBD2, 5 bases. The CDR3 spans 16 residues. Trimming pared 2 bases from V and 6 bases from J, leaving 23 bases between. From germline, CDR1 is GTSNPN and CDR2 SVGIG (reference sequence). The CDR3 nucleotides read TGTGCCTGGAGTAAGGGCCTCGGAGTTGGACGGGGCGAGCAGTACTTC. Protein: CAWSKGLGVGRGEQYF.

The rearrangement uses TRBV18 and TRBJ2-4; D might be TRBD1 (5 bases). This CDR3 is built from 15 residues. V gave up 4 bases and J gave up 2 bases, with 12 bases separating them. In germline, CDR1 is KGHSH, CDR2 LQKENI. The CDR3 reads CASSLLGDTKNIQYF. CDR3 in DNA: TGTGCCAGCTCACTCTTAGGGGATACCAAAAACATTCAGTACTTC.

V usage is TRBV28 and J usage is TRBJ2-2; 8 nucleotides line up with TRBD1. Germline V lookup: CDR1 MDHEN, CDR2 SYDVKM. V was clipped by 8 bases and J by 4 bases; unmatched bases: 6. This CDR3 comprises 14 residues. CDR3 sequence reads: CASAGTGGTGELFF. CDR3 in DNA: TGTGCCAGCGCCGGGACAGGAGGCACCGGGGAGCTGTTTTTT. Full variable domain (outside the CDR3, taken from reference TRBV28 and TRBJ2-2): DVKVTQSSRYLVKRTGEKVFLECVQDMDHENMFWYRQDPGLGLRLIYFSYDVKMKEKGDIPEGYSVSREKKERFSLILESASTNQTSMYLCASAGTGGTGELFFGEGSRLTVL.

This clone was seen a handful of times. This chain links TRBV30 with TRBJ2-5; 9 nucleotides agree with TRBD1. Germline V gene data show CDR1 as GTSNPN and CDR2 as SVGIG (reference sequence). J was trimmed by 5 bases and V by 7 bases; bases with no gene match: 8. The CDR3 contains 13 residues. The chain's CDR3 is CASDRGRRETQYF. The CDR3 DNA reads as TGTGCCTCGGACAGGGGTAGAAGGGAGACCCAGTACTTC.

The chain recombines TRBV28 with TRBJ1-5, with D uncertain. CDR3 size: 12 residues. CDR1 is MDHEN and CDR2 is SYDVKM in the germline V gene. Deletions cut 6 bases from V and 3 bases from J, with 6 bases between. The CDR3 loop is CASRLNNQPQHF. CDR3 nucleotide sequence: TGTGCCAGCAGGTTAAACAATCAGCCCCAGCATTTT.

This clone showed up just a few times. CDR3 coding DNA: TGCAGCGTTGGTTCGGGCGGTCAGCCCCAGCATTTT. Translation: CSVGSGGQPQHF. The V and J genes are TRBV29-1 and TRBJ1-5; D is undetermined. The germline V gene has CDR1 SQVTM and CDR2 ANQGSEA. The CDR3 length is 12 residues. V shed 4 bases and J shed 6 bases, with 10 bases lying between them.

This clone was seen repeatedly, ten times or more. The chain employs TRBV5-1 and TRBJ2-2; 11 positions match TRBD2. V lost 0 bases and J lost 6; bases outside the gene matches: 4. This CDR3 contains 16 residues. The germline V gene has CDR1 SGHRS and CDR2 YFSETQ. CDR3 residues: CASSLVLAGGSGELFF. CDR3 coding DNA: TGCGCCAGCAGCTTGGTCCTAGCGGGAGGATCCGGGGAGCTGTTTTTT.

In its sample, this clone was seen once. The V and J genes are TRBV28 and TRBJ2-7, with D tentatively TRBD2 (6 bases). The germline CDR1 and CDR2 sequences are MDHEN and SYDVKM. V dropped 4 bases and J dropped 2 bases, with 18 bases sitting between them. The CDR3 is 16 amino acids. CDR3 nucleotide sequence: TGTGCCAGCAGTTCATCGGGGCAGCGGGCAGCCTACGAGCAGTACTTC. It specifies CASSSSGQRAAYEQYF.

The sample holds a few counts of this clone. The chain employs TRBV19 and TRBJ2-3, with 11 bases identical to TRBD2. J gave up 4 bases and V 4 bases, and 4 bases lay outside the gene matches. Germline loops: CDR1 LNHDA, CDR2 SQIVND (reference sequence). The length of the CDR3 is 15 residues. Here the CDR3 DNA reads TGTGCCAGTAGTACTAGCGGGAGGCGCCCAGATACGCAGTATTTT. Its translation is CASSTSGRRPDTQYF.

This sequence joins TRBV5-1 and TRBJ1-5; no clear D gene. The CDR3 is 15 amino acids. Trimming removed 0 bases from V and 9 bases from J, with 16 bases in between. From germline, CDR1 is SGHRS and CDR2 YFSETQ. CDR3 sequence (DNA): TGCGCCAGCAGCTTGGGGTCCGGGTTAGAATCGCCCCAGCATTTT. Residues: CASSLGSGLESPQHF.

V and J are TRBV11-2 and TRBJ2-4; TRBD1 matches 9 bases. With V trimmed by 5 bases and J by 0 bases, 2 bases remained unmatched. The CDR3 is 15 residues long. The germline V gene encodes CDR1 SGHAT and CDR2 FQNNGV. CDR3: CASSRGQGAKNIQYF. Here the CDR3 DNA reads TGTGCCAGCAGCCGGGGACAGGGAGCCAAAAACATTCAGTACTTC.

CDR3 loop: CASSAGQGGETQYF. CDR3 nucleotides: TGTGCCAGCTCCGCGGGACAGGGAGGGGAGACCCAGTACTTC. The chain has TRBV18 and TRBJ2-5; TRBD1 aligns across 9 bases. The trim removed 6 bases at V and 5 bases at J, leaving 7 bases unmatched. There are 14 residues in the CDR3. Germline V gene lookup returns CDR1 KGHSH and CDR2 LQKENI.

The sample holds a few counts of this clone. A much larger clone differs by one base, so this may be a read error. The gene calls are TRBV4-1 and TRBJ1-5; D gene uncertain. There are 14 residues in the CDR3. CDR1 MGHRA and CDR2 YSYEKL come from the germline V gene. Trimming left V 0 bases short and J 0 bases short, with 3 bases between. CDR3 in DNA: TGCGCCAGCAGCCAAGAATTTAGCAATCAGCCCCAGCATTTT. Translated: CASSQEFSNQPQHF.

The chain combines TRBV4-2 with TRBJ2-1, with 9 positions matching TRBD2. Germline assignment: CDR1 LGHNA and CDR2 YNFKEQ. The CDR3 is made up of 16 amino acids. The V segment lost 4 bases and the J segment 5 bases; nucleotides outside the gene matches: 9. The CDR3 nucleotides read TGTGCCAGCAGCCTTAAGACTAGCGGAGAAAACAATGAGCAGTTCTTC. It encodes CASSLKTSGENNEQFF.

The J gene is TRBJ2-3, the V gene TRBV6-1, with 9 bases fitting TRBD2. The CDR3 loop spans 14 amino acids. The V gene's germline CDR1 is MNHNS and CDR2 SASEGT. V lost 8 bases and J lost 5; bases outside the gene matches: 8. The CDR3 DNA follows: TGTGCCAGCTTAGCGGGAGTACCTGGAGATACGCAGTATTTT. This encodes CASLAGVPGDTQYF.

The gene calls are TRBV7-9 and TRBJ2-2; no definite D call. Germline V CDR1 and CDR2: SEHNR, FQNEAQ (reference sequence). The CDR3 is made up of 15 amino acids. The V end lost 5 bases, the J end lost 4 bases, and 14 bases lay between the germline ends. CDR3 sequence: CASSPPQRVTGELFF. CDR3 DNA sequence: TGTGCCAGCAGCCCGCCACAGCGAGTCACCGGGGAGCTGTTTTTT.